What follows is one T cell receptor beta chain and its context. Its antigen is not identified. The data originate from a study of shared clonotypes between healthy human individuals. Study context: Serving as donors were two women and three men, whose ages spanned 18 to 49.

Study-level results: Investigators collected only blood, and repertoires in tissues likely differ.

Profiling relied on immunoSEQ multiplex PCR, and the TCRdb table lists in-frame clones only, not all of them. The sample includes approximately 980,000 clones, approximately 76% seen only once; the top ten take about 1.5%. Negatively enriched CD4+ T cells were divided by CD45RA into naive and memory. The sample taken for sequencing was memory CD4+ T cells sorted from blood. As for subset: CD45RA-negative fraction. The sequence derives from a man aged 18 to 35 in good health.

The CDR3 nucleotides read TGTGCCATCAGTGAGAGACTGGAAGAGACCCAGTACTTC. This codes for CAISERLEETQYF. The V gene is TRBV10-3, the J gene TRBJ2-5; D gene unclear. Germline V gene sequence: CDR1 ENHRY, CDR2 SYGVKD. Trimming removed 2 bases at V and 3 bases at J, with 7 bases between. The CDR3 runs 13 residues.